This T cell receptor (beta chain) was obtained from a study of cytomegalovirus exposure and HLA in healthy donors. Overall study results and limits: Several of the most significant clusters appeared linked to common viral pathogens, based on a later analysis.

The CDR3 totals 17 residues. Germline CDR1 and CDR2: SGHRS and YFSETQ. Deletions cut 4 bases from V and 0 bases from J, with 19 bases between. 60 Vbeta and 13 Jbeta primers were used in PCR. TCRdb's table, derived via immunoSEQ multiplex PCR, lists solely in-frame clones and lacks some. The sample comprises roughly 180,000 clones, just under 80% of which are singletons, and approximately 2.9% rests with the top ten. Concerning this clone itself: The antigen is undetermined.

The TCR was taken from a female donor in good health and CMV-seronegative. The specimen sequenced was PBMCs. V and J are TRBV5-1 and TRBJ1-1; a possible D gene is TRBD1 (6 bases). The DNA for the CDR3 is TGCGCCAGCAGCACGGGGGGGGTCAGGGGCGTGAACACTGAAGCTTTCTTT. Translated, it gives CASSTGGVRGVNTEAFF.